A selection of T cell receptor beta chains follows, all from one sample in a study of T cells in Graves' hyperthyroidism and ophthalmopathy. TCRdb itself ran the multiplex PCR reads through MiXCR, one entry per CDR3 protein. The data show some 440,000 distinct CDR3 sequences, approximately 14% seen once. The specimen sequenced was blood. The receptors originated from a woman between 18 and 29 years old with Graves' hyperthyroidism. The CDR3 runs from the conserved cysteine through the conserved F or W. A D gene is named only where the DNA matches it firmly. Not all rows give a size; the values are once, few, many and, for expanded clones, a class.

CDR3 protein: CASSATRDAAREQNF
CDR3 DNA: TGTGCCAGCTCAGCCACCCGGGACGCCGCTCGTGAGCAGAACTTC
J gene: TRBJ2-7
D gene: NA
V gene: TRBV2
clone size: NA

CDR3 protein: CASSQDPRVFADTQYF
CDR3 DNA: TGCGCCAGCAGCCAAGACCCCAGGGTTTTCGCAGATACGCAGTATTTT
J gene: TRBJ2-3
D gene: NA
V gene: TRBV4-1
clone size: once

CDR3 protein: CASSEARNSLPFF
CDR3 DNA: TGTGCCAGCAGTGAAGCAAGGAACTCGCTCCCGTTCTTC
J gene: TRBJ2-1
D gene: NA
V gene: TRBV2
clone size: many

CDR3 protein: CASSVGLAFSTDTQYF
CDR3 DNA: TGTGCCAGCAGCGTAGGACTAGCGTTCAGCACAGATACGCAGTATTTT
J gene: TRBJ2-3
D gene: TRBD2
V gene: TRBV11-1
clone size: many

CDR3 protein: CASSELEGSGGTDTQYF
CDR3 DNA: TGTGCCAGCAGCGAACTTGAGGGGAGCGGGGGGACAGATACGCAGTATTTT
J gene: TRBJ2-3
D gene: TRBD2
V gene: TRBV2
clone size: many

CDR3 protein: CASTLGYRGNGQPQHF
CDR3 DNA: TGTGCCAGTACCCTAGGGTACAGGGGGAACGGTCAGCCCCAGCATTTT
J gene: TRBJ1-5
D gene: TRBD1
V gene: TRBV19
clone size: many

CDR3 protein: CASSQSVGFQYEQYF
CDR3 DNA: TGTGCCAGCAGCCAATCGGTAGGATTTCAGTACGAGCAGTACTTC
J gene: TRBJ2-7
D gene: NA
V gene: TRBV3-1
clone size: many

CDR3 protein: CASSFGQGDEQYF
CDR3 DNA: TGTGCCAGCAGCTTCGGACAGGGGGACGAGCAGTACTTC
J gene: TRBJ2-7
D gene: TRBD1
V gene: TRBV28
clone size: NA

CDR3 protein: CASRIGGTGSSPGYTF
CDR3 DNA: TGTGCCAGCAGGATCGGGGGAACAGGCTCGAGTCCAGGCTACACCTTC
J gene: TRBJ1-2
D gene: NA
V gene: TRBV6-1
clone size: many

CDR3 protein: CASSSLQDNLYEQYF
CDR3 DNA: TGTGCCAGCAGCTCCCTACAGGATAACCTCTACGAGCAGTACTTC
J gene: TRBJ2-7
D gene: NA
V gene: TRBV11-1
clone size: many

CDR3 protein: CSARGPLTGMNTEAFF
CDR3 DNA: TGCAGTGCTAGGGGCCCCTTGACAGGGATGAACACTGAAGCTTTCTTT
J gene: TRBJ1-1
D gene: TRBD1
V gene: TRBV20-1
clone size: NA

CDR3 protein: CASTGDWKVAGELFF
CDR3 DNA: TGTGCCAGCACGGGTGATTGGAAAGTGGCCGGGGAGCTGTTTTTT
J gene: TRBJ2-2
D gene: NA
V gene: TRBV2
clone size: many

CDR3 protein: CSAGTSGGVGTGELFF
CDR3 DNA: TGCAGTGCTGGGACTAGCGGGGGGGTTGGCACCGGGGAGCTGTTTTTT
J gene: TRBJ2-2
D gene: TRBD2
V gene: TRBV20-1
clone size: many

CDR3 protein: CASSIRDRGSFRHEQYF
CDR3 DNA: TGTGCCAGTAGTATTCGGGACAGGGGAAGTTTCCGGCACGAGCAGTACTTC
J gene: TRBJ2-7
D gene: TRBD1
V gene: TRBV19
clone size: NA

CDR3 protein: CASSPRELAGTQYF
CDR3 DNA: TGTGCCAGCAGTCCTCGGGAGCTAGCGGGGACCCAGTACTTC
J gene: TRBJ2-5
D gene: TRBD2
V gene: TRBV27
clone size: NA

CDR3 protein: CASSQFYEQYF
CDR3 DNA: TGTGCCAGCAGCCAATTCTACGAGCAGTACTTC
J gene: TRBJ2-7
D gene: NA
V gene: TRBV11-2
clone size: many

CDR3 protein: CASSDRYDGSYGYTF
CDR3 DNA: TGTGCCAGCAGTGATAGGTATGACGGCAGCTATGGCTACACCTTC
J gene: TRBJ1-2
D gene: NA
V gene: TRBV6-1
clone size: few

CDR3 protein: CASSLPSADTQYF
CDR3 DNA: TGTGCCAGCAGCCTCCCGTCTGCAGATACGCAGTATTTT
J gene: TRBJ2-3
D gene: NA
V gene: TRBV5-4
clone size: NA

CDR3 protein: CASSLGQNSYEQYF
CDR3 DNA: TGTGCCAGCAGTTTGGGTCAGAACTCCTACGAGCAGTACTTC
J gene: TRBJ2-7
D gene: NA
V gene: TRBV12-3/TRBV12-4
clone size: many

CDR3 protein: CAGIEPYGYTF
CDR3 DNA: TGTGCCGGCATAGAGCCATATGGCTACACCTTC
J gene: TRBJ1-2
D gene: NA
V gene: TRBV2
clone size: NA

CDR3 protein: CASSLGDRLNTEAFF
CDR3 DNA: TGCGCCAGCAGCTTGGGGGACAGGTTGAACACTGAAGCTTTCTTT
J gene: TRBJ1-1
D gene: TRBD1
V gene: TRBV5-1
clone size: many

CDR3 protein: CSARGTSTYEQYF
CDR3 DNA: TGCAGTGCTAGGGGGACAAGTACCTACGAGCAGTACTTC
J gene: TRBJ2-7
D gene: NA
V gene: TRBV20-1
clone size: many

CDR3 protein: CASRGQGASYEQYF
CDR3 DNA: TGTGCCAGCAGGGGACAGGGGGCCTCCTACGAGCAGTACTTC
J gene: TRBJ2-7
D gene: TRBD1
V gene: TRBV2
clone size: many

CDR3 protein: CASSQEETQYF
CDR3 DNA: TGTGCCAGCAGCCAAGAAGAGACCCAGTACTTC
J gene: TRBJ2-5
D gene: NA
V gene: TRBV3-1
clone size: many

CDR3 protein: CASSFGRNQPQHF
CDR3 DNA: TGTGCCAGCAGTTTTGGCAGGAATCAGCCCCAGCATTTT
J gene: TRBJ1-5
D gene: NA
V gene: TRBV12-3/TRBV12-4
clone size: many

CDR3 protein: CSARGRGGIEETQYF
CDR3 DNA: TGCAGTGCTAGAGGACGGGGGGGGATCGAAGAGACCCAGTACTTC
J gene: TRBJ2-5
D gene: TRBD2
V gene: TRBV20-1
clone size: NA

CDR3 protein: CASSERVRADWGYGYTF
CDR3 DNA: TGTGCCAGCAGTGAAAGGGTCCGGGCCGACTGGGGGTATGGCTACACCTTC
J gene: TRBJ1-2
D gene: NA
V gene: TRBV6-1
clone size: many

CDR3 protein: CASSAAESPTYEQYF
CDR3 DNA: TGTGCCAGCAGCGCAGCTGAGAGTCCAACCTACGAGCAGTACTTC
J gene: TRBJ2-7
D gene: NA
V gene: TRBV9
clone size: many

CDR3 protein: CASSLLGSSNEKLFF
CDR3 DNA: TGTGCCAGCAGCTTATTGGGCAGTTCTAATGAAAAACTGTTTTTT
J gene: TRBJ1-4
D gene: NA
V gene: TRBV7-9
clone size: many

CDR3 protein: CASSLGGLPAFF
CDR3 DNA: TGTGCCAGCAGCTTAGGGGGACTACCGGCTTTCTTT
J gene: TRBJ1-1
D gene: NA
V gene: TRBV13
clone size: few

CDR3 protein: CSARDRGFNYGYTF
CDR3 DNA: TGCAGTGCTAGAGATAGGGGGTTTAACTATGGCTACACCTTC
J gene: TRBJ1-2
D gene: NA
V gene: TRBV20-1
clone size: few

CDR3 protein: CASSYSSRTLNTGELFF
CDR3 DNA: TGTGCCAGCAGTTACTCGTCGAGGACATTGAACACCGGGGAGCTGTTTTTT
J gene: TRBJ2-2
D gene: NA
V gene: TRBV6-6
clone size: few

CDR3 protein: CASSQGGNTGELFF
CDR3 DNA: TGTGCCAGCAGCCAAGGGGGTAACACCGGGGAGCTGTTTTTT
J gene: TRBJ2-2
D gene: NA
V gene: TRBV27
clone size: NA

CDR3 protein: CSAKGLAISTDTQYF
CDR3 DNA: TGCAGTGCCAAGGGACTAGCCATTAGCACAGATACGCAGTATTTT
J gene: TRBJ2-3
D gene: TRBD2
V gene: TRBV20-1
clone size: many

CDR3 protein: CASSEARGGLGAGELFF
CDR3 DNA: TGTGCCAGCAGTGAAGCGCGAGGGGGTCTGGGCGCCGGGGAGCTGTTTTTT
J gene: TRBJ2-2
D gene: NA
V gene: TRBV6-1
clone size: many

CDR3 protein: CASSLWGMTGGVTDTQYF
CDR3 DNA: TGTGCCAGCAGCTTGTGGGGTATGACAGGGGGCGTCACAGATACGCAGTATTTT
J gene: TRBJ2-3
D gene: TRBD1
V gene: TRBV11-1
clone size: many

CDR3 protein: CASSITGAGTEAFF
CDR3 DNA: TGTGCCAGTAGTATAACAGGGGCGGGGACTGAAGCTTTCTTT
J gene: TRBJ1-1
D gene: TRBD1
V gene: TRBV19
clone size: few

CDR3 protein: CASSLDGRNINTEAFF
CDR3 DNA: TGTGCCAGCAGCTTAGACGGACGGAACATTAACACTGAAGCTTTCTTT
J gene: TRBJ1-1
D gene: NA
V gene: TRBV11-3
clone size: many

CDR3 protein: CASSTTYNEQFF
CDR3 DNA: TGTGCCAGCAGCACTACCTACAATGAGCAGTTCTTC
J gene: TRBJ2-1
D gene: NA
V gene: TRBV13
clone size: NA

CDR3 protein: CASSFGQGIYEQYF
CDR3 DNA: TGTGCCAGCAGTTTTGGGCAGGGGATATACGAGCAGTACTTC
J gene: TRBJ2-7
D gene: NA
V gene: TRBV27
clone size: medium-sized

CDR3 protein: CSARQRDYGYTF
CDR3 DNA: TGCAGTGCTAGACAGCGAGACTATGGCTACACCTTC
J gene: TRBJ1-2
D gene: NA
V gene: TRBV20-1
clone size: many

CDR3 protein: CSAYAGTSGRTYEQYF
CDR3 DNA: TGCAGTGCGTATGCTGGGACTAGCGGGAGGACCTACGAGCAGTACTTC
J gene: TRBJ2-7
D gene: TRBD2
V gene: TRBV20-1
clone size: many

CDR3 protein: CSVKGQGNTEAFF
CDR3 DNA: TGCAGTGTCAAGGGACAGGGGAACACTGAAGCTTTCTTT
J gene: TRBJ1-1
D gene: TRBD1
V gene: TRBV20-1
clone size: many

CDR3 protein: CASKGVSNQPQHF
CDR3 DNA: TGTGCCAGTAAGGGGGTAAGCAATCAGCCCCAGCATTTT
J gene: TRBJ1-5
D gene: NA
V gene: TRBV19
clone size: NA

CDR3 protein: CATSASDVDTQYF
CDR3 DNA: TGTGCCACCAGTGCCTCGGACGTAGATACGCAGTATTTT
J gene: TRBJ2-3
D gene: NA
V gene: TRBV24-1
clone size: many